This TCR beta chain was recorded in a study of blood T cell repertoires in COVID-19. TCRdb keeps only in-frame clones here, not all; method: immunoSEQ multiplex PCR. The sample contains approximately 250,000 clones, 85% of which appear only once. The germline CDR1 and CDR2 sequences are SGHRS and YFSETQ. V shed 0 bases, J shed 3 bases, and the junction held 2 bases outside the gene matches. The CDR3 spans 15 residues. The chain couples TRBV5-1 to TRBJ1-2; 10 bases agree with TRBD1. This sequence originates from a man aged 35-49 years with acute or convalescent COVID-19. Sequencing was done on a sample of peripheral blood. The CDR3 DNA is TGCGCCAGCAGCTTGGGACAGGGGGCACACTATGGCTACACCTTC. Encoded protein: CASSLGQGAHYGYTF.